What follows are 27 T cell receptor beta chains derived from one specimen sequenced in a study of type 1 regulatory T cells. Their specific antigens are unknown. TCRdb analysed the reads with MiXCR anew, one entry per CDR3 protein. This table has roughly 65,000 distinct CDR3 sequences, 45% to 50% appearing once. The sequencing sample was made of cultured non-Tr1 T cells, either the whole culture or a sorted T cell fraction (not recorded which). The receptors originated from a human donor in good health.

In its sample, this clonotype was seen a few times. The chain links TRBV20-1 to TRBJ1-6; D uncertain. V lost 1 base to trimming and J lost 7 bases, with 14 bases between them. CDR1 and CDR2 (germline): DFQATT, SNEGSKA (reference sequence). This CDR3 spans 15 amino acids. The CDR3 is CSARGANLGNSPLHF. CDR3 DNA sequence: TGCAGTGCTAGAGGGGCCAATCTGGGGAATTCACCCCTCCACTTT.

V is TRBV19 and J is TRBJ1-5; D is unresolved. In germline, CDR1 is LNHDA, CDR2 SQIVND (reference sequence). CDR3 length: 12 amino acids. Trimming stripped 3 bases from V and 9 bases from J, with 9 bases between. CDR3 sequence reads: CASSMITRPQHF. The CDR3 DNA is TGTGCCAGTAGTATGATTACACGGCCCCAGCATTTT.

The chain recombines TRBV12-3 or TRBV12-4 with TRBJ2-2; the match to TRBD1 covers 8 bases. Trimming at V came to 6 bases and at J to 5 bases, leaving 8 bases not matched to a gene. The CDR3 covers 15 residues. The CDR3 loop is CASRTTGAGTGELFF. CDR3 DNA: TGTGCCAGCAGAACGACAGGGGCAGGGACCGGGGAGCTGTTTTTT.

The J gene is TRBJ2-7, the V gene TRBV28, with no clear D. Germline V gene data show CDR1 as MDHEN and CDR2 as SYDVKM. The CDR3 loop spans 12 amino acids. V lost 2 bases to trimming and J lost 9 bases, with 11 bases between them. CDR3 sequence: CASSLENPVQYF. CDR3 sequence (DNA): TGTGCCAGCAGTTTAGAAAACCCGGTGCAGTACTTC.

In DNA, the CDR3 is TGCGCCAGCAGCCAAGATTGGGGCAGCCATCAGCCCCAGCATTTT. Amino acids: CASSQDWGSHQPQHF. The V call is TRBV4-3, the J call TRBJ1-5; a weak D match, TRBD1 (5 bases). Trimming removed 0 bases from V and 5 bases from J, with 11 bases in between. CDR3 length: 15 amino acids. CDR1 LGHNA and CDR2 YSLEER come from the germline V gene.

This clonotype was detected only a few times. The V gene is TRBV3-1, the J gene TRBJ1-6, with D tentatively TRBD1 (5 bases). Trimming cost V 3 bases and J 7 bases, with 10 bases left between them. Germline values: CDR1 LGHDT, CDR2 YNNKEL (reference sequence). The CDR3 runs 14 residues. The CDR3 reads CASSQGHRNSPLHF. CDR3 in DNA: TGTGCCAGCAGCCAGGGGCACAGAAATTCACCCCTCCACTTT. Using reference TRBV3-1 and TRBJ1-6 for the parts outside the CDR3, the full variable domain is DTAVSQTPKYLVTQMGNDKSIKCEQNLGHDTMYWYKQDSKKFLKIMFSYNNKELIINETVPNRFSPKSPDKAHLNLHINSLELGDSAVYFCASSQGHRNSPLHFGNGTRLTVT.

The chain combines TRBV12-3 or TRBV12-4 with TRBJ2-3, with TRBD1 as a possible D gene (5 bases). There are 13 residues in the CDR3. V lost 3 bases, J lost 8 bases, and 12 bases lay in between. The CDR3, as DNA: TGTGCCAGCAGTTTTATGGGGCGAGGTACGCAGTATTTT. Its translation: CASSFMGRGTQYF.

Only one count was recorded for this clonotype. This sequence joins TRBV30 and TRBJ2-1; D call uncertain. Germline V CDR1 and CDR2: GTSNPN, SVGIG (reference sequence). The CDR3 totals 14 residues. Trimming removed 4 bases from V and 9 bases from J, with 19 bases in between. The CDR3 coding sequence is TGTGCCTGGACCCCCGGATTTAAAATCAGTGAGCAGTTCTTC. This encodes CAWTPGFKISEQFF.

The gene calls are TRBV7-6 and TRBJ2-1; 8 bases are shared with TRBD2. The CDR3 sequence is 13 residues long. J lost 6 bases, V lost 4 bases, and 2 bases had no gene match. Germline values: CDR1 SGHVS, CDR2 FNYEAQ. The CDR3, as DNA: TGTGCCAGCAGCTCCGGGGGGGGCAATGAGCAGTTCTTC. Encoded protein: CASSSGGGNEQFF.

The chain carries TRBV27 and TRBJ1-4; D is ambiguous. The CDR3 runs to 14 residues. CDR1 MNHEY and CDR2 SMNVEV come from the germline V gene (reference sequence). V gave up 4 bases and J gave up 7 bases, with 13 bases separating them. CDR3 DNA: TGTGCCAGCAGTTCGACTATGACGATTGAAAAACTGTTTTTT. It codes for CASSSTMTIEKLFF.

The rearrangement uses TRBV7-2 and TRBJ2-7, with 12 bases fitting TRBD2. This CDR3 contains 15 residues. With V trimmed by 5 bases and J by 1 base, 3 bases remained unmatched. Germline values: CDR1 SGHTA, CDR2 FQGNSA. CDR3 sequence reads: CASSQTSGGSYEQYF. For the CDR3, the DNA is TGTGCCAGCAGCCAGACTAGCGGGGGTTCCTACGAGCAGTACTTC.

This clonotype was observed a handful of times. CDR3 region: CAIQASGGTKRNNEQFF. The CDR3 bases are TGTGCCATCCAGGCTAGCGGGGGGACGAAGCGGAACAATGAGCAGTTCTTC. J is TRBJ2-1 and V is TRBV10-3; 11 nucleotides match TRBD2. This CDR3 region has 17 residues. V was pared by 8 bases and J by 5 bases, with 14 bases of the junction left unmatched. Looked up from germline, CDR1 is ENHRY and CDR2 is SYGVKD.

This sequence joins TRBV5-6 and TRBJ2-2, with TRBD1 as a possible D gene (6 bases). Trimming left V 4 bases short and J 3 bases short, with 22 bases between. The CDR3 runs to 18 residues. Germline V gene lookup returns CDR1 SGHDT and CDR2 YYEEEE. The CDR3 DNA follows: TGTGCCAGCAGCAGTTACAGGGTTTCAGTAGTGTACACCGGGGAGCTGTTTTTT. Protein: CASSSYRVSVVYTGELFF.

This clonotype was counted between two and nine times. The V and J genes are TRBV5-1 and TRBJ2-5, with unresolved D. The V end lost 4 bases, the J end lost 1 base, and 8 bases lay between the germline ends. The length of the CDR3 is 13 residues. Germline loops: CDR1 SGHRS, CDR2 YFSETQ. This chain's CDR3 is CASSGAGQETQYF. The CDR3 bases are TGCGCCAGCAGCGGAGCCGGCCAAGAGACCCAGTACTTC.

This clonotype has more than one count but fewer than ten. The chain is built from TRBV11-3 and TRBJ2-1, with no clear D. V gave up 3 bases and J gave up 9 bases, with 12 bases separating them. The CDR3 is 13 amino acids. Germline V lookup: CDR1 SGHNT, CDR2 YENEEA. CDR3: CASSFPGTGEQFF. Here the CDR3 DNA reads TGTGCCAGCAGCTTTCCGGGTACGGGTGAGCAGTTCTTC. Full variable domain (missing parts from reference TRBV11-3 and TRBJ2-1): EAGVVQSPRYKIIEKKQPVAFWCNPISGHNTLYWYLQNLGQGPELLIRYENEEAVDDSQLPKDRFSAERLKGVDSTLKIQPAELGDSAVYLCASSFPGTGEQFFGPGTRLTVL.

This clonotype was detected once. In nucleotides, the CDR3 is TGTGCCAGCAGCTTAGGACCAGGGCCCAATGAGCAGTTCTTC. Its translation: CASSLGPGPNEQFF. The chain recombines TRBV11-1 with TRBJ2-1, with D tentatively TRBD1 (5 bases). The CDR3 loop spans 14 amino acids. CDR1 is SGHAT and CDR2 is FQDESV in the germline V gene (reference sequence). The V end lost 1 base, the J end lost 6 bases, and 10 bases lay between the germline ends.

This clonotype occurred a few times. The chain combines TRBV28 with TRBJ1-1; 12 bases are a match to TRBD1. The V and J ends lost 5 bases and 1 base, in that order; junction bases with no gene match: 17. Germline lookup yields CDR1 MDHEN and CDR2 SYDVKM. The CDR3 sequence is 20 residues long. The CDR3 reads CASSAPTGTGGSWGNTEAFF. The CDR3 DNA follows: TGTGCCAGCAGTGCCCCGACAGGGACAGGGGGCAGCTGGGGGAACACTGAAGCTTTCTTT.

This clonotype occurred a few times. J is TRBJ1-1 and V is TRBV7-2; D not certain. The CDR3 is made up of 13 amino acids. Germline CDR1 and CDR2: SGHTA and FQGNSA. With 5 bases removed from V and 1 base from J, the gap between germline ends came to 8 bases. CDR3: CASSEDQNTEAFF. The CDR3 nucleotides read TGTGCCAGCAGCGAAGACCAGAACACTGAAGCTTTCTTT.

There are a few counts of this clonotype. The V and J genes are TRBV19 and TRBJ1-6; D remains unclear. CDR1 is LNHDA and CDR2 is SQIVND in the germline V gene (reference sequence). CDR3 length: 16 residues. The V and J ends lost 6 bases and 0 bases respectively, with 12 bases between them. CDR3 sequence: CASRGSSSSYNSPLHF. CDR3 sequence (DNA): TGTGCCAGTAGAGGGTCGTCGAGCTCCTATAATTCACCCCTCCACTTT. The full variable domain, rest sourced from reference TRBV19 and TRBJ1-6, is DGGITQSPKYLFRKEGQNVTLSCEQNLNHDAMYWYRQDPGQGLRLIYYSQIVNDFQKGDIAEGYSVSREKKESFPLTVTSAQKNPTAFYLCASRGSSSSYNSPLHFGNGTRLTVT.

There are a few counts of this clonotype. The chain links TRBV4-2 to TRBJ2-2; D not certain. Germline CDR1 LGHNA, CDR2 YNFKEQ. The CDR3 is made up of 14 amino acids. Between the trimmed V and J ends, which lost 3 bases and 4 bases, there was a span of 9 bases. CDR3 protein: CASSQGLSTGELFF. CDR3 nucleotides: TGTGCCAGCAGCCAGGGCCTAAGCACCGGGGAGCTGTTTTTT.

This rearrangement joins TRBV30 to TRBJ2-3; no firm D call. This CDR3 region has 12 residues. The V end lost 3 bases, the J end lost 2 bases, and 6 bases lay between the germline ends. Germline lookup yields CDR1 GTSNPN and CDR2 SVGIG (reference sequence). The CDR3 spells CAWRDDTDTQYF. CDR3 bases: TGTGCCTGGAGGGACGACACAGATACGCAGTATTTT.

The chain employs TRBV19 and TRBJ1-1, with D perhaps TRBD1 (6 bases). The length of the CDR3 is 17 residues. Trimming shortened V by 7 bases and J by 1 base, and 22 bases separated the two germline ends. CDR1 is LNHDA and CDR2 is SQIVND in the germline V gene (reference sequence). CDR3 region: CASTGAGAGWRNTEAFF. The CDR3 bases are TGTGCCAGTACCGGTGCGGGGGCCGGTTGGAGGAACACTGAAGCTTTCTTT.

V is TRBV7-2 and J is TRBJ1-5; a weak D match, TRBD1 (5 bases). With 5 bases removed from V and 5 bases from J, the gap between germline ends came to 10 bases. CDR1 is SGHTA and CDR2 is FQGNSA in the germline V gene. The CDR3 totals 13 residues. The CDR3 DNA reads as TGTGCCAGCAGCCGACAGTCGGATCAGCCCCAGCATTTT. Translation: CASSRQSDQPQHF.

The genes are TRBV5-1 and TRBJ1-1, with 8 bases lining up with TRBD1. The trim removed 4 bases at V and 5 bases at J, leaving 7 bases unmatched. CDR3 length: 14 residues. Germline V gene sequence: CDR1 SGHRS, CDR2 YFSETQ. This chain's CDR3 is CASSHGQGHTEAFF. CDR3 in DNA: TGCGCCAGCAGCCACGGACAGGGTCATACTGAAGCTTTCTTT.

V is TRBV5-1 and J is TRBJ2-1; a weak D match, TRBD2 (5 bases). Germline-derived CDR1 and CDR2 are SGHRS and YFSETQ. This CDR3 comprises 16 residues. V dropped 0 bases and J dropped 0 bases, with 10 bases sitting between them. The CDR3 nucleotides read TGCGCCAGCAGCTTGGCAGAGCGGACCTCCTACAATGAGCAGTTCTTC. Its translation is CASSLAERTSYNEQFF. Filled out from reference TRBV5-1 and TRBJ2-1, the complete variable domain reads KAGVTQTPRYLIKTRGQQVTLSCSPISGHRSVSWYQQTPGQGLQFLFEYFSETQRNKGNFPGRFSGRQFSNSRSEMNVSTLELGDSALYLCASSLAERTSYNEQFFGPGTRLTVL.

This clonotype was counted between two and nine times. The V call is TRBV7-2, the J call TRBJ2-1; either TRBD1 or TRBD2 may supply D (5 bases each). There are 16 residues in the CDR3. Trimming stripped 5 bases from V and 7 bases from J, with 21 bases between. Germline V lookup: CDR1 SGHTA, CDR2 FQGNSA. The CDR3 here is CASSPNSPGPGNEQFF. CDR3 in DNA: TGTGCCAGCAGCCCAAACTCTCCGGGACCTGGGAATGAGCAGTTCTTC.

The chain joins TRBV20-1 to TRBJ2-3; no firm D call. Germline V lookup: CDR1 DFQATT, CDR2 SNEGSKA (reference sequence). The CDR3 sequence is 12 residues long. Trimming removed 3 bases from V and 6 bases from J, with 10 bases in between. The CDR3 here is CSASWVSDTQYF. The CDR3, as DNA: TGCAGTGCTAGCTGGGTGTCGGATACGCAGTATTTT.